Sequencing of this T cell receptor (beta chain) was carried out in a study of OX40 agonist ivuxolimab in advanced cancers. Across the study: A history of anti-PD-1, anti-PD-L1 or anti-CTLA-4 therapy was acceptable, and 30% to 45% had some. Overall study findings and caveats: It was not determined which antigens were specifically recognized by the peripheral T cells that had undergone clonal expansion.

Assay used: immunoSEQ multiplex PCR; TCRdb lists only in-frame clones, some missing. The sample shows about 67,000 clones, roughly nine tenths of them seen only once. The CDR3 runs to 13 residues. V dropped 2 bases and J dropped 6; count of bases not matched to a gene: 2. For this clone: Its antigen remains unidentified.

Autoimmune disease history or systemic immunosuppression disqualified patients. The TCR originated in an adult with an advanced solid tumor such as melanoma, head and neck, liver or kidney cancer. The genes are TRBV23-1 and TRBJ1-2; 8 bases agree with TRBD1. TRBV23-1 is flagged as an ORF with uncertain function. The sequencing used CD4+ or CD8+ T cells sorted from blood, collected in a trial of the OX40 agonist ivuxolimab. This CDR3 reads CASSQPGGDGYTF. CDR3 DNA sequence: TGCGCCAGCAGTCAACCAGGGGGCGATGGCTACACCTTC.